One and the same sample provided the 9 T cell receptor beta chains below, sequenced in a study of T cell responses to AZD1222 COVID-19 vaccine. Data came from immunoSEQ multiplex PCR; TCRdb stores just in-frame clones and leaves some out. Among approximately 110,000 clones listed, around 86% were seen once. Sequences were derived from peripheral blood, sampled on day 0 of AZD1222 vaccination. These TCRs come from an adult in good health.

The chain links TRBV10-2 to TRBJ1-2; D gene ambiguous. The CDR3 sequence is 14 residues long. Germline CDR1 and CDR2: WSHSY and SAAADI. V dropped 10 bases and J dropped 3 bases, with 18 bases sitting between them. CDR3 DNA: TGCGCCACCAGGCCGAAAGGATCGGACTATGGCTACACCTTC. Its protein is CATRPKGSDYGYTF.

In this sample, this clone turned up a few times. The chain combines TRBV10-1 with TRBJ2-5; D call uncertain. V was shortened by 4 bases and J by 1 base, with 10 bases between the two germline ends. CDR3 size: 14 residues. Germline V gives CDR1 WNHNN, CDR2 SYGVQD (reference sequence). CDR3 region: CASSGNGFQETQYF. CDR3 nucleotide sequence: TGCGCCAGCAGTGGTAATGGATTCCAAGAGACCCAGTACTTC.

The V and J genes are TRBV11-2 and TRBJ1-1, with 7 bases that match TRBD1. Trimming cost V 0 bases and J 11 bases; bases outside gene matches: 6. The CDR3 is made up of 13 amino acids. The germline V gene has CDR1 SGHAT and CDR2 FQNNGV. The DNA for the CDR3 is TGTGCCAGCAGCTTAGATCCGGACAGGCCGGCTTTCTTT. Residues: CASSLDPDRPAFF.

The CDR3: CASSETPGTGASYEQYF. Here the CDR3 DNA reads TGTGCCAGCTCAGAGACCCCCGGGACAGGAGCCTCCTACGAGCAGTACTTC. This chain links TRBV18 with TRBJ2-7, with TRBD1 matching over 8 bases. The CDR3 has 17 residues. V shed 5 bases and J 0 bases; nucleotides not matched to a gene: 12. CDR1 and CDR2 (germline): KGHSH, LQKENI.

This clone has just a few counts. This rearrangement joins TRBV6-1 to TRBJ1-6; 8 bases line up with TRBD1. J lost 8 bases, V lost 4 bases, and 7 bases had no gene match. The CDR3 is made up of 15 amino acids. Germline CDR1 and CDR2: MNHNS and SASEGT. Written as DNA, the CDR3 is TGTGCCAGCAGTGGGCCGGACAGGGCTGATTCACCCCTCCACTTT. It translates to CASSGPDRADSPLHF.

The V gene is TRBV4-1, the J gene TRBJ2-7, with a tentative D call TRBD1 (6 bases). The CDR3 sequence is 13 residues long. Germline V lookup: CDR1 MGHRA, CDR2 YSYEKL. The V gene lost 6 bases and the J gene lost 2 bases, with 11 bases spanning the gap. The CDR3 here is CASSEDSTYEQYF. As DNA, the CDR3 is TGCGCCAGCAGTGAGGACAGCACCTACGAGCAGTACTTC.

The V and J genes are TRBV4-3 and TRBJ2-2; 8 bases agree with TRBD2. The V gene end was trimmed by 1 base and the J gene end by 3 bases; junction bases not matched to a gene: 4. This CDR3 spans 16 amino acids. The V gene's germline CDR1 is LGHNA and CDR2 YSLEER. Written as DNA, the CDR3 is TGCGCCAGCAGCCAAGCAGCGGGGGCGGACACCGGGGAGCTGTTTTTT. It codes for CASSQAAGADTGELFF.

This rearrangement joins TRBV19 to TRBJ2-1, with 7 bases fitting TRBD1. The CDR3 is 14 residues long. Germline V gene sequence: CDR1 LNHDA, CDR2 SQIVND (reference sequence). The V segment lost 10 bases and the J segment 6 bases; nucleotides outside the gene matches: 12. The CDR3 reads CATTRGGFGNEQFF. Here the CDR3 DNA reads TGTGCCACCACCCGAGGGGGCTTCGGCAATGAGCAGTTCTTC.

This clone was counted once. The gene calls are TRBV7-8 and TRBJ2-3; no clear D gene. Germline CDR1 SGHVS, CDR2 FQNEAQ. The CDR3 sequence is 13 residues long. V shed 2 bases and J shed 5 bases, with 8 bases lying between them. The CDR3 sequence: CASSLPPVDTQYF. The CDR3 DNA reads TGTGCCAGCAGCTTACCGCCCGTAGATACGCAGTATTTT.